This record covers a single TCR beta chain. The sample comes from a study of OX40 agonist ivuxolimab in advanced cancers. Repertoires were generated with immunoSEQ multiplex PCR, while TCRdb's copy carries only in-frame clones and drops some. The sample has tens of thousands of clones; 70% to 90% are singletons. This CDR3 contains 13 residues. Germline trimming cut 6 bases from V and 6 bases from J; bases unmatched to any gene: 8. Per germline, CDR1 MNHNY and CDR2 SVGAGI (reference sequence). Sequences were derived from CD4+ or CD8+ T cells sorted from blood, sampled in a trial of the OX40 agonist ivuxolimab. This receptor was identified in an adult with an advanced solid tumor such as melanoma, head and neck, liver or kidney cancer. The rearrangement links TRBV6-6 to TRBJ2-7; 7 positions agree with TRBD1. The CDR3 loop reads CASSLGQTGEQYF. Here the CDR3 DNA reads TGTGCCAGCAGCCTGGGACAGACGGGCGAGCAGTACTTC.